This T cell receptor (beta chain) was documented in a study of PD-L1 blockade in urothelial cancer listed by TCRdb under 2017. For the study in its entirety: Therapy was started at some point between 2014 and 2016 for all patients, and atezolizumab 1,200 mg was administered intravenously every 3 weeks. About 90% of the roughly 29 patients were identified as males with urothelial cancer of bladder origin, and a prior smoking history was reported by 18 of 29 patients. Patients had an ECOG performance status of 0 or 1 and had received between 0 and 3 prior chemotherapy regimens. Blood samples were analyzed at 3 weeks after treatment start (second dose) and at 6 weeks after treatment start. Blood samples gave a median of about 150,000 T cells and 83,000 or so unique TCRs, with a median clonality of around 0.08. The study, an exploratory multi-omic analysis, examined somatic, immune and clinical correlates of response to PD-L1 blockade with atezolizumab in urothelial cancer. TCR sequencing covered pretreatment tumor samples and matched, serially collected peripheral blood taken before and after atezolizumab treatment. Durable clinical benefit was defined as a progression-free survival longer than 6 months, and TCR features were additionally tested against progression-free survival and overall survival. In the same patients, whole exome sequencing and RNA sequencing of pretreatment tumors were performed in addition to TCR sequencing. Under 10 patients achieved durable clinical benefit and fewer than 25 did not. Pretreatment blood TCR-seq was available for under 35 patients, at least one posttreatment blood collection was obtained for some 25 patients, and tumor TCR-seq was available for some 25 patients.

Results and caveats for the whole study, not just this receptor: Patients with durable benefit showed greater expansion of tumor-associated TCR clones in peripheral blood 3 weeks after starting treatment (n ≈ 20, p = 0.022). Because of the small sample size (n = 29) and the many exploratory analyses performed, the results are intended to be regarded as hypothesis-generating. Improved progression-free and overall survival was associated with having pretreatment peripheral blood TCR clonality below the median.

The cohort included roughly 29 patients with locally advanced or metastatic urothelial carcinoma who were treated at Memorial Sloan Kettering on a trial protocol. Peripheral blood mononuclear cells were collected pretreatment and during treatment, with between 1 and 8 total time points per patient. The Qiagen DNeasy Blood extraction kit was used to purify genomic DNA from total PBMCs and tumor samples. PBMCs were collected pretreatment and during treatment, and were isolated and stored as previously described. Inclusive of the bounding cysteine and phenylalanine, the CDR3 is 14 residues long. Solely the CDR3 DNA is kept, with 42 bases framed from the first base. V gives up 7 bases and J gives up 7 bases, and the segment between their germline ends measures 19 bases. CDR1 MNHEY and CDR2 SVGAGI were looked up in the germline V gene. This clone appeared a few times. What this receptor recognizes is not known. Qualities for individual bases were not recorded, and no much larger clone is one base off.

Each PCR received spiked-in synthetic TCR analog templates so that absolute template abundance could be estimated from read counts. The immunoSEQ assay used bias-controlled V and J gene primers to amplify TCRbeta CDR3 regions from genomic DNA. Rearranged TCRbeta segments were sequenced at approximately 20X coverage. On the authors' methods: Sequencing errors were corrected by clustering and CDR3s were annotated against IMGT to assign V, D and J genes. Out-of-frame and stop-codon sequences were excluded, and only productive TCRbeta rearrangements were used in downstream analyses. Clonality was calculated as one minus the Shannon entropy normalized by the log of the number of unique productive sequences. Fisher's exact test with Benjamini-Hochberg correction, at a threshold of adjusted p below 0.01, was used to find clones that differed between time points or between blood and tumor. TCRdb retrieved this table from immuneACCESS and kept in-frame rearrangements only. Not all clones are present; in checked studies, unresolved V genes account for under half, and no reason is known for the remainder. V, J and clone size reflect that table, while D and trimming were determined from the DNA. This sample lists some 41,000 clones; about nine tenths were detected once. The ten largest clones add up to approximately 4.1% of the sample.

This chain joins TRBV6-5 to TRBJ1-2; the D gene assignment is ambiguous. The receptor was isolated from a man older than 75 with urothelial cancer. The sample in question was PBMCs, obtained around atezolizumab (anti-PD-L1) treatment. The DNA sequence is TGTGCCAGCACTCCCGGGCTGTCGGGGAGTGGCTACACCTTC. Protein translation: CASTPGLSGSGYTF.